The 9 T cell receptor beta chains given below trace back to one sample, sequenced in a study of T-cell reconstitution after alpha-beta-depleted transplantation in children. Unique molecular identifiers tagged the TCRbeta library. TCRdb reprocessed the PCR reads via MiXCR and lists one record per CDR3 protein. The sample lists more than 550,000 distinct CDR3 sequences; more than 9% were seen once. The sample here was PBMCs from the stem cell graft donor, taken from the stem cell graft. These receptors came from a human donor who donated a stem cell graft to a child with acute myeloid leukemia.

In the case of this clonotype: A junction end diverges from the germline sequence, so it may reflect a read error. The chain combines TRBV12-3 or TRBV12-4 with TRBJ2-1; maybe TRBD2 (5 bases). The CDR3 covers 16 residues. The CDR3 spells CASRYEGLANYNGQFF. The CDR3, as DNA: TGTGCCAGCCGTTATGAGGGCCTAGCTAACTACAATGGGCAGTTCTTC.

The chain has TRBV25-1 and TRBJ1-1; 10 bases map to TRBD1. CDR1 and CDR2 (germline): MGHDK, SYGVNS. V shed 7 bases and J 4 bases; nucleotides not matched to a gene: 9. This CDR3 has 15 residues. The CDR3 region has the DNA TGTGCCAGCACCCCCTGGGACAGGGGCGGCACTGAAGCTTTCTTT. This encodes CASTPWDRGGTEAFF.

This clonotype was counted at least ten times. The chain couples TRBV5-1 to TRBJ1-1; a possible D gene is TRBD1 (5 bases). The CDR3 runs to 14 residues. CDR1 and CDR2 from the germline V gene are SGHRS and YFSETQ. V shed 10 bases and J shed 5 bases, with 21 bases lying between them. CDR3 bases: TGCGCCGCCCCTGCGGGGGGTAGGGGAACTGAAGCTTTCTTT. This encodes CAAPAGGRGTEAFF.

The chain joins TRBV29-1 to TRBJ2-5; 7 bases are shared with TRBD2. Germline CDR1 is SQVTM and CDR2 is ANQGSEA. The V and J ends lost 4 bases and 0 bases, in that order; junction bases with no gene match: 5. The CDR3 runs 14 residues. CDR3 coding DNA: TGCAGCGTTGTTCAGCGGGATTACCAAGAGACCCAGTACTTC. This encodes CSVVQRDYQETQYF.

This clonotype appeared a single time. The CDR3 DNA reads TGCAGTGCTAGAGGACTAGCGGGAGTCACAGATACGCAGTATTTT. This sequence encodes CSARGLAGVTDTQYF. V and J are TRBV20-1 and TRBJ2-3, with 12 bases identical to TRBD2. V lost 1 base and J lost 2; bases outside the gene matches: 1. Germline loops: CDR1 DFQATT, CDR2 SNEGSKA (reference sequence). The CDR3 is 15 residues long.

In its sample, this clonotype was seen many times. This chain connects TRBV24-1 to TRBJ2-1, with TRBD2 identical over 7 bases. With V trimmed by 5 bases and J by 3 bases, 9 bases remained unmatched. The CDR3 is 16 residues long. Germline-derived CDR1 and CDR2 are KGHDR and SFDVKD. This CDR3 reads CATSGVAGSDYNEQFF. The DNA for the CDR3 is TGTGCCACCAGTGGTGTAGCGGGTTCAGACTACAATGAGCAGTTCTTC.

The genes are TRBV20-1 and TRBJ2-7; 7 positions match TRBD2. CDR1 is DFQATT and CDR2 is SNEGSKA in the germline V gene (reference sequence). V shed 1 base, J shed 3 bases, and the junction held 12 bases outside the gene matches. The CDR3 runs to 16 residues. CDR3 region: CSARGLRSRELYEQYF. The CDR3 region has the DNA TGCAGTGCTAGAGGACTCCGTTCGCGGGAGCTCTACGAGCAGTACTTC.

The gene calls are TRBV7-9 and TRBJ2-7; 8 nucleotides match TRBD2. This CDR3 comprises 13 residues. The V gene's germline CDR1 is SEHNR and CDR2 FQNEAQ (reference sequence). V lost 5 bases and J lost 5; bases outside the gene matches: 5. The CDR3 loop reads CASSRGLADEQYF. CDR3 nucleotides: TGTGCCAGCAGCCGAGGACTAGCCGACGAGCAGTACTTC.

This clonotype was picked up a small number of times. The chain has TRBV11-1 and TRBJ2-7, with TRBD2 matching 14 bases. This CDR3 spans 19 amino acids. Germline assignment: CDR1 SGHAT and CDR2 FQDESV (reference sequence). Losses at the gene ends were 4 bases for V and 4 bases for J; bases not matched to a gene: 15. The CDR3 here is CASSSGLAGDPPVPYEQYF. As DNA, the CDR3 is TGTGCCAGCAGCTCGGGACTAGCGGGAGATCCACCCGTCCCTTACGAGCAGTACTTC.